The 5 T cell receptor beta chains listed next were all sequenced from one sample in a study of early T cells in non-severe SARS-CoV-2 infection. MiXCR, applied by TCRdb to the 5' RACE reads, yields one record per CDR3 protein. Here the sample spans about 42,000 distinct CDR3 sequences, around 7% being singletons. What was sequenced was whole blood. The source is an adult who was a healthcare worker with PCR-confirmed SARS-CoV-2 infection or an uninfected control (not recorded which).

Judged by abundance, this clonotype is medium-sized. The V call is TRBV6-6, the J call TRBJ1-2; D not resolved. Between the trimmed V and J ends, which lost 2 bases and 11 bases, there was a span of 18 bases. In germline, CDR1 is MNHNY, CDR2 SVGAGI (reference sequence). CDR3 length equals 14 residues. The CDR3 sequence: CASSYRTDPAPYTF. CDR3 DNA sequence: TGTGCCAGCAGTTACCGGACGGATCCCGCCCCATACACCTTC.

This clonotype occurred a few times. For the CDR3, the DNA is TGCAGTGCAGGGCCCGGCGAGCAGTACTTC. Its translation: CSAGPGEQYF. The chain employs TRBV20-1 and TRBJ2-7, with D hard to call. Germline loops: CDR1 DFQATT, CDR2 SNEGSKA (reference sequence). This CDR3 contains 10 residues. V lost 6 bases to trimming and J lost 6 bases, with 9 bases between them.

By share of the sample, this clonotype is medium-sized (0.01 to 0.1%). The V call is TRBV20-1, the J call TRBJ2-5; 7 bases agree with TRBD2. Germline lookup yields CDR1 DFQATT and CDR2 SNEGSKA (reference sequence). The J segment lost 4 bases and the V segment lost 4 bases, leaving 9 bases of the junction unmatched. The CDR3 runs 14 residues. CDR3 DNA sequence: TGCAGTGCTATTCCCAGCGGGGCGCTAGAGACCCAGTACTTC. It translates to CSAIPSGALETQYF.

Concerning this clonotype itself: The junction and the germline gene differ at one end; a read error may be behind it. The chain uses TRBV12-3 or TRBV12-4 and TRBJ2-5; TRBD2 matches 12 bases. The CDR3 is 15 residues long. Written as DNA, the CDR3 is TGTGCCAGCAGTCTAGCGGGGGGGCCAGGAGAGACCCAGTACTTC. It specifies CASSLAGGPGETQYF.

This clonotype was recorded at least ten times. The chain employs TRBV20-1 and TRBJ1-5; D not resolved. Trimming removed 0 bases from V and 2 bases from J, with 11 bases in between. The CDR3 consists of 15 residues. Looked up from germline, CDR1 is DFQATT and CDR2 is SNEGSKA (reference sequence). The CDR3 DNA reads TGCAGTGCTAGAGAGGGAGGAGATGGCAATCAGCCCCAGCATTTT. Protein: CSAREGGDGNQPQHF.